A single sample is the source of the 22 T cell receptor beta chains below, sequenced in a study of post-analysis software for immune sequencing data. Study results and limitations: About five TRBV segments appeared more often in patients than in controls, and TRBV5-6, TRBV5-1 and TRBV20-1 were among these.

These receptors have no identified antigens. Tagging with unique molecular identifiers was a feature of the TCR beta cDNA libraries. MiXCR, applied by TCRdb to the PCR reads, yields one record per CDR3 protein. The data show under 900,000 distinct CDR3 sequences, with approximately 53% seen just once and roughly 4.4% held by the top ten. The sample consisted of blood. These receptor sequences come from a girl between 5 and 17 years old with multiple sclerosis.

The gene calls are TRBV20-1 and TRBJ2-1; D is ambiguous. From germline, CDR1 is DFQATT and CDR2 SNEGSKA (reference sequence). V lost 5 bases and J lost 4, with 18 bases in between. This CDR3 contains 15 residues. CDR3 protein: CSAALDVLFYNEQFF. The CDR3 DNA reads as TGCAGTGCTGCCCTTGATGTTTTATTTTACAATGAGCAGTTCTTC.

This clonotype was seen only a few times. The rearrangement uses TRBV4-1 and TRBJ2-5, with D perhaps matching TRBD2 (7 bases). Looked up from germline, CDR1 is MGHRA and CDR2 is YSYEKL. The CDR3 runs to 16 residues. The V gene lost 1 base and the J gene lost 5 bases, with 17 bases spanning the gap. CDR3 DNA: TGCGCCAGCAGCCAAGCTTGGGGGGGCCCTACTGAGACCCAGTACTTC. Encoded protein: CASSQAWGGPTETQYF.

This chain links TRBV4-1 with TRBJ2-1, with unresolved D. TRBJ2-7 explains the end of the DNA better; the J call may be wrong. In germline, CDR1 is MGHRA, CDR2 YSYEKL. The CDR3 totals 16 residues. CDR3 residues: CASSQEYLSSYNEQYF. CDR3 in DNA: TGCGCCAGCAGCCAAGAGTACTTGAGCTCCTACAATGAGCAGTACTTC.

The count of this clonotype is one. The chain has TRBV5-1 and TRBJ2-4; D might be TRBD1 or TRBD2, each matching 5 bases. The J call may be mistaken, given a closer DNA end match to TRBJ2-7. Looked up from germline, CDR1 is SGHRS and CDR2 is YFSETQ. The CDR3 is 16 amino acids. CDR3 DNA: TGCGCCAGCAGCTTGTCGCACCGGGACCGTTACCACGAGCAGTACTTC. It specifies CASSLSHRDRYHEQYF.

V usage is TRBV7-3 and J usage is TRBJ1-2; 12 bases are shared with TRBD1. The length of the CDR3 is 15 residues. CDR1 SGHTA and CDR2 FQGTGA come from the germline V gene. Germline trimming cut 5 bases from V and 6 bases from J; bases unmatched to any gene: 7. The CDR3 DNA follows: TGTGCCAGCAGCCCGAGGGGGACAGGGGGCCATGGCTACACCTTC. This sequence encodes CASSPRGTGGHGYTF.

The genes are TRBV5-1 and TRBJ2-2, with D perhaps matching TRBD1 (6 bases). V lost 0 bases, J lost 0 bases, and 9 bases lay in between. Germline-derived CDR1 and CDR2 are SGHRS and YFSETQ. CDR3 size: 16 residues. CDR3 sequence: CASSLAPGANTGELFF. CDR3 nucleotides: TGCGCCAGCAGCTTGGCCCCAGGGGCGAACACCGGGGAGCTGTTTTTT.

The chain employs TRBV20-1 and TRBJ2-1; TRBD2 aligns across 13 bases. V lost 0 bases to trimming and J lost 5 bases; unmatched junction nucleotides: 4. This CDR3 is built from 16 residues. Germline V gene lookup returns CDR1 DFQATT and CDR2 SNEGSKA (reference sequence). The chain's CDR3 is CSAREILAGGHNEQFF. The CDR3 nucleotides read TGCAGTGCTAGAGAGATACTAGCGGGGGGGCACAATGAGCAGTTCTTC.

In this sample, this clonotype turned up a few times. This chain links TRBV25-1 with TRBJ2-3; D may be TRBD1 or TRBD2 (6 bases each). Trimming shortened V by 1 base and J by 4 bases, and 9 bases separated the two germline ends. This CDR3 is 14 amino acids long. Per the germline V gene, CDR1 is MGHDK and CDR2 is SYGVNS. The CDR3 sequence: CASSEFRGADTQYF. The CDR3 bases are TGTGCCAGCAGTGAATTTAGGGGGGCAGATACGCAGTATTTT. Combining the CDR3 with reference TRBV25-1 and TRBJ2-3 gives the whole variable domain EADIYQTPRYLVIGTGKKITLECSQTMGHDKMYWYQQDPGMELHLIHYSYGVNSTEKGDLSSESTVSRIRTEHFPLTLESARPSHTSQYLCASSEFRGADTQYFGPGTRLTVL.

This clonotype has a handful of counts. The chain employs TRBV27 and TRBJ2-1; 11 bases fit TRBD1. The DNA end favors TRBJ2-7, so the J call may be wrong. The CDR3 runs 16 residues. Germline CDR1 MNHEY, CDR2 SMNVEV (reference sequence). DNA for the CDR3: TGTGCCAGCAGCCTCCGATGGACAGGGGGCTTCCACGAGCAGTACTTC. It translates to CASSLRWTGGFHEQYF.

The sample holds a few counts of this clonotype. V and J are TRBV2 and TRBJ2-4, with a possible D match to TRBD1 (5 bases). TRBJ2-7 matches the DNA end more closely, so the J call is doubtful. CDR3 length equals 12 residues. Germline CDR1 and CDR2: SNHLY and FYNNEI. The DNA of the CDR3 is TGTGCCAGCAGTGAATGGGGCCACGAGCAGTACTTC. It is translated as CASSEWGHEQYF.

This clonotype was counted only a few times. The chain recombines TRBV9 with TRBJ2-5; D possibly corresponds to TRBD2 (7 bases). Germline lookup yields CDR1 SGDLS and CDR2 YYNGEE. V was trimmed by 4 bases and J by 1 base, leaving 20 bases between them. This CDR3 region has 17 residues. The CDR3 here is CASSPVGGLIGQETQYF. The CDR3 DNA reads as TGTGCCAGCAGCCCGGTCGGGGGGCTAATTGGCCAAGAGACCCAGTACTTC.

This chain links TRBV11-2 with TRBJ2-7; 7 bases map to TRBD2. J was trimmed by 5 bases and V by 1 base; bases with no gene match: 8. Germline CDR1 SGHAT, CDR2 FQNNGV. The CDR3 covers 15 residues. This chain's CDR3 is CASSLALLAIHEQYF. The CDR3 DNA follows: TGTGCCAGCAGCTTAGCGTTACTAGCGATCCACGAGCAGTACTTC. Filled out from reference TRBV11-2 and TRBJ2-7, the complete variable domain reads EAGVAQSPRYKIIEKRQSVAFWCNPISGHATLYWYQQILGQGPKLLIQFQNNGVVDDSQLPKDRFSAERLKGVDSTLKIQPAKLEDSAVYLCASSLALLAIHEQYFGPGTRLTVT.

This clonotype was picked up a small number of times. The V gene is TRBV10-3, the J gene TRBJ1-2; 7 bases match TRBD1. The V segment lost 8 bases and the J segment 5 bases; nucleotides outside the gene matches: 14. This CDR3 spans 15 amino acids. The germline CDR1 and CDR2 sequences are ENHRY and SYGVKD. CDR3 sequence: CAIGQGPDRRYGYTF. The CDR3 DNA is TGTGCCATCGGCCAGGGCCCGGACAGGCGATATGGCTACACCTTC.

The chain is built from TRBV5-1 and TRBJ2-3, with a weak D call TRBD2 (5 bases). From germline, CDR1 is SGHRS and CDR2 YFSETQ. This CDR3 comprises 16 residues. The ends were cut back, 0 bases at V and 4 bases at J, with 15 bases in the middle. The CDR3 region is CASSLGLAVSADTQYF. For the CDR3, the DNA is TGCGCCAGCAGCTTGGGGCTAGCCGTATCCGCAGATACGCAGTATTTT.

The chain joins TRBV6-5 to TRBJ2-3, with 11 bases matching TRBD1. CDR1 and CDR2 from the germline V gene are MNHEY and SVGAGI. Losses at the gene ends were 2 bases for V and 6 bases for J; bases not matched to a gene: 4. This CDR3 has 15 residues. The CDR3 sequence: CASSYGQGASDTQYF. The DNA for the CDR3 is TGTGCCAGCAGTTACGGACAGGGGGCATCTGATACGCAGTATTTT.

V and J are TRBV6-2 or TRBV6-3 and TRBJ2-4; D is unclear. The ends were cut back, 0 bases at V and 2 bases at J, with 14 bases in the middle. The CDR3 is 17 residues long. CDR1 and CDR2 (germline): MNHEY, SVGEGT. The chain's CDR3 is CASSYSVGEPTKNIQYF. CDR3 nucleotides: TGTGCCAGCAGTTACTCGGTTGGGGAACCTACCAAAAACATTCAGTACTTC.

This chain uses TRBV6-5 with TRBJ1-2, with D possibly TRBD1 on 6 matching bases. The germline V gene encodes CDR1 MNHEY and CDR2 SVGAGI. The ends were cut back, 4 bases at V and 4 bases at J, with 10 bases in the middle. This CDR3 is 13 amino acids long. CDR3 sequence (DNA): TGTGCCAGCAGTTTCGGACAGCTCTATGGCTACACCTTC. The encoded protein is CASSFGQLYGYTF.

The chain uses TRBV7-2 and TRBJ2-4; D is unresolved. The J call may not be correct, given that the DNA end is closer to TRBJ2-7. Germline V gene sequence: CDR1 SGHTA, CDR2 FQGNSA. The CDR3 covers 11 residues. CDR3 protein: CASRLGNEQYF. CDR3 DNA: TGTGCCAGCAGGCTGGGGAACGAGCAGTACTTC.

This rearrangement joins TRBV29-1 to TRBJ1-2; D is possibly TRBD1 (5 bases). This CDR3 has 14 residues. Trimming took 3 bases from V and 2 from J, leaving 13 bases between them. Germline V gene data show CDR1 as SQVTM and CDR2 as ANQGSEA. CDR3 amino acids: CSVEGLTGNYGYTF. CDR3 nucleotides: TGCAGCGTTGAGGGCCTTACAGGAAACTATGGCTACACCTTC. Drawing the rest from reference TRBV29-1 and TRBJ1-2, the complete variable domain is SAVISQKPSRDICQRGTSLTIQCQVDSQVTMMFWYRQQPGQSLTLIATANQGSEATYESGFVIDKFPISRPNLTFSTLTVSNMSPEDSSIYLCSVEGLTGNYGYTFGSGTRLTVV.

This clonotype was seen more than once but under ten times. The CDR3 protein is CATSRDGGNYQPQHF. CDR3 bases: TGTGCCACCAGCAGAGATGGGGGGAATTATCAGCCCCAGCATTTT. The V and J genes are TRBV15 and TRBJ1-5; tentative D call: TRBD1 (5 bases). The CDR3 spans 15 residues. Germline V CDR1 and CDR2: LNHNV, YYDKDF (reference sequence). Trimming pared 0 bases from V and 5 bases from J, leaving 11 bases between.

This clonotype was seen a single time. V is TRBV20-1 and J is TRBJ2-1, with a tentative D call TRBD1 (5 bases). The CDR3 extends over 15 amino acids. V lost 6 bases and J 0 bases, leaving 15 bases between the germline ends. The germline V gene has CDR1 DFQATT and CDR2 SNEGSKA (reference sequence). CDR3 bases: TGCAGTGCCGCAGAAGGGGCCCTCTCCTACAATGAGCAGTTCTTC. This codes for CSAAEGALSYNEQFF.

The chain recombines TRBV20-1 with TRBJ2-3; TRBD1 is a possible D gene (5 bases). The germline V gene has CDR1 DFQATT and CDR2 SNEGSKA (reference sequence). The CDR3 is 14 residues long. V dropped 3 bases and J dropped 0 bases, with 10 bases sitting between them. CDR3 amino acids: CSASETVSTDTQYF. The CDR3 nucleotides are TGCAGTGCTAGCGAGACAGTGAGCACAGATACGCAGTATTTT.